This TCR beta chain was identified during a study of CXCR3-negative and CXCR3-positive naive CD8 T cells. Points from the study as a whole: Similar TRBV-TRBJ usage was seen in naive cells (both CXCR3-negative and CXCR3-positive), but memory cells differed. Compared with CXCR3-negative naive cells, CXCR3-positive naive cells showed more hydrophobic TRB CDR3s.

Concerning this clonotype itself: Its antigen is as yet unknown.

Naive CD8+ T cells had a CD45RO-CCR7+CD27+CD95- phenotype. cDNA libraries for TRB were generated by 5' RACE incorporating UMI labels. TCRdb derives one entry per CDR3 protein from the 5' RACE reads, leaving out DNA. This table lists about 92,000 distinct CDR3 sequences. Germline V gene data show CDR1 as DFQATT and CDR2 as SNEGSKA (reference sequence). The length of the CDR3 is 14 residues. This receptor was obtained from a human donor in good health. Some clones in this sample may be carry-over from other donors' samples. This sequence joins TRBV20-1 and TRBJ2-1. Sequenced: naive CXCR3+ CD8+ T cells from blood. The sample's subset: CD45RO-CCR7+CD27+CD95- naive CD8+ T cells expressing CXCR3 (TNR3+). The CDR3 protein is CSAGGEYSYNEQFF.